These T cell receptor beta chains were read from a single sample in a study of T cell responses to AZD1222 COVID-19 vaccine. The method was immunoSEQ multiplex PCR; TCRdb's version includes in-frame clones alone and lacks a portion of them. The table records approximately 150,000 clones, approximately 91% of them present only once. The input for sequencing was peripheral blood, taken 28 days after the second dose of the MenACWY control vaccine. The origin of the receptors is an adult who received the MenACWY meningococcal vaccine as a control. Each CDR3 is given with its conserved first and last residue. The D gene is left open where the match is weak. The size entry is marked missing in some rows and otherwise reads once, few, many or a size class.

-	TRBJ2-5	TRBV4-1	-	TGCGCCAGCAGCCAAGGGGTCCTGGGAGGAGAGACCCAGTACTTC	CASSQGVLGGETQYF
-	TRBJ1-6	TRBV5-1	few	TGCGCCAGCAGCTCTGCCGGGACGGCCTATAATTCACCCCTCCACTTT	CASSSAGTAYNSPLHF
-	TRBJ1-3	TRBV7-2	few	TGTGCCAGCAGCTTAGTCTCGGGTAGAGGAAACACCATATATTTT	CASSLVSGRGNTIYF
TRBD1	TRBJ1-2	TRBV20-1	-	TGCAGTGCTAGTGACTTAGACAGGGCGCATGGCTACACCTTC	CSASDLDRAHGYTF
-	TRBJ1-5	TRBV7-2	-	TGTGCCAGCAGCCTGATCTGGGCCGGGAATCAGCCCCAGCATTTT	CASSLIWAGNQPQHF
-	TRBJ2-7	TRBV11-1	-	TGTGCCAGCAGCTTAGATGGGGGAGGCGAGCAGTACTTC	CASSLDGGGEQYF
-	TRBJ1-4	TRBV5-6	-	TGTGCCAGCAGCTTCAAACAGACTAATGAAAAACTGTTTTTT	CASSFKQTNEKLFF
-	TRBJ2-5	TRBV24-1	-	TGTGCCACCAGTGCGACTAGTCCCGAGACCCAGTACTTC	CATSATSPETQYF
-	TRBJ1-1	TRBV27	-	TGTGCCAGCAGTTTATTACGGGGGCGAGCTTTCTTT	CASSLLRGRAFF
-	TRBJ2-7	TRBV2	-	TGTGCCAGCAGTCGAACCCCCTCCTCCTACGAGCAGTACTTC	CASSRTPSSYEQYF
-	TRBJ1-2	TRBV5-1	-	TGCGCCAGCAGCTCAGCGCCGGGGGCCTTCTATGGCTACACCTTC	CASSSAPGAFYGYTF
TRBD2	TRBJ2-1	TRBV6-6	-	TGTGCCAGCAGGCAGCGACTAGCGGGAGAGGAAGAGCAGTTCTTC	CASRQRLAGEEEQFF
-	TRBJ2-4	TRBV7-2	-	TGTGCCAGCAGCTTAAGCGTAACCCAAGGAAACATTCAGTACTTC	CASSLSVTQGNIQYF
TRBD1	TRBJ1-2	TRBV10-3	-	TGTGCCATCACCCGGGACAGGGATAACTATGGCTACACCTTC	CAITRDRDNYGYTF
-	TRBJ1-1	TRBV19	-	TGTGCCTGTATCATGAACACTGAAGCTTTCTTT	CACIMNTEAFF
-	TRBJ2-7	TRBV28	-	TGTGCCAGCAGTTTACAGGGTTCTACCTACGAGCAGTACTTC	CASSLQGSTYEQYF
TRBD2	TRBJ2-7	TRBV10-3	-	TGTGCCATCAGTGAGTTTAGCGGGGGTAGCTCCTACGAGCAGTACTTC	CAISEFSGGSSYEQYF
TRBD2	TRBJ2-3	TRBV6-6	once	TGTGCCAGCAGTTACTTAGGCGGGAGCGTGGATACGCAGTATTTT	CASSYLGGSVDTQYF
-	TRBJ2-2	TRBV7-7	-	TGTGCTAGCAGCTTGCGACAAAACACCGGGGAGCTGTTTTTT	CASSLRQNTGELFF
TRBD1	TRBJ1-5	TRBV2	-	TGTGCCAGCTCCGGGACAGGGGGTCCCAATCAGCCCCAGCATTTT	CASSGTGGPNQPQHF
-	TRBJ1-3	TRBV4-3	-	TGCGCCAGCAGCCACGATTCCGCCAGGGCGGTGGACACCATATATTTT	CASSHDSARAVDTIYF
-	TRBJ1-1	TRBV4-3	-	TGCGCCAGCAGCCAAGATGCATGGGGGAGTGGCACTGAAGCTTTCTTT	CASSQDAWGSGTEAFF
-	TRBJ2-5	TRBV28	-	TGTGCCAGCAGGGCCGGGAAAGAGACCCAGTACTTC	CASRAGKETQYF
-	TRBJ1-1	TRBV5-1	-	TGCGCCAGCAGCTTGGGAGTGAACACTGAAGCTTTCTTT	CASSLGVNTEAFF
-	TRBJ1-5	TRBV19	-	TGTGCCAGTAGTATCCGGTGGGCACAGGGTATTCAGCCCCAGCATTTT	CASSIRWAQGIQPQHF
-	TRBJ1-3	TRBV10-3	few	TGTGCCATCAGCCCCTCCGGGACCCCGGCCGCTGGAAACACCATATATTTT	CAISPSGTPAAGNTIYF
-	TRBJ1-6	TRBV19	once	TGTGCCAGTACTCGTGCGAACGGATCACCCCTCCACTTT	CASTRANGSPLHF
-	TRBJ1-2	TRBV28	-	TGTGCCAGCAGTCCTTCGGGGGGCGCCGACACCTTC	CASSPSGGADTF
TRBD1	TRBJ1-1	TRBV6-2/TRBV6-3	-	TGTGCCAGCAGTCTCCCAGGGGGCGCCTTCGAAGCTTTCTTT	CASSLPGGAFEAFF
-	TRBJ2-1	TRBV19	-	TGTGCCAGTAGTATAGGGGGCGGGAAGTTATACAATGAGCAGTTCTTC	CASSIGGGKLYNEQFF
-	TRBJ1-3	TRBV5-1	-	TGCGCCAGCAGCTTGGTTCCCCAAGGACAGGGAAACACCATATATTTT	CASSLVPQGQGNTIYF
-	TRBJ1-1	TRBV7-3	once	TGTGCCAGCAGCCCCTCGAAAGAGAACACTGAAGCTTTCTTT	CASSPSKENTEAFF